This T cell receptor (beta chain) is from a study of control samples from healthy donors and cancer patients. Repertoires were generated with immunoSEQ multiplex PCR, while TCRdb's copy carries only in-frame clones and drops some. The sample records about 140,000 clones, about 89% being singletons. Germline V gene lookup returns CDR1 MGHRA and CDR2 YSYEKL. The CDR3 totals 18 residues. Trimming cost V 6 bases and J 3 bases; bases outside gene matches: 16. The gene calls are TRBV4-1 and TRBJ1-2; TRBD1 matches 10 bases. Sequencing was performed on blood. The source of this sequence is a man between 18 and 35 years old in good health. The CDR3 here is CASRNWGQGRGLDYGYTF. DNA of the CDR3: TGCGCCAGCAGGAACTGGGGACAGGGGAGGGGGCTAGACTATGGCTACACCTTC.